This TCR beta chain was documented in a study of CD8+ T cells in alopecia areata. Study background: Each day, treated patients took oral tofacitinib twice, at 5 to 10 mg per dose. Broader study findings: Under tofacitinib, fewer expanded CD8+ clones appeared among the top 100 scalp clones.

V was pared by 5 bases and J by 4 bases, with 21 bases between. The CDR3 contains 17 residues. Germline V lookup: CDR1 SGHTA, CDR2 FQGNSA. Following extraction, RNA underwent reverse transcription to cDNA, which served as the sequencing template. The data were produced by immunoSEQ multiplex PCR, yet TCRdb's version contains in-frame clones alone and is incomplete. Of some 200,000 clones in the sample, around 57% were seen once. Treatment given: oral pan-JAK inhibitor, 5-10 mg twice daily. With respect to this clone: Its antigen is still unknown.

The TCR originated in a human donor with alopecia areata. The J gene is TRBJ2-1, the V gene TRBV7-2, with TRBD2 as a possible D gene (6 bases). Source: CD4+ T cells sorted from blood, taken at week 4, from a patient treated with tofacitinib. CDR3 sequence reads: CASSHGPARGFYNEQFF. Here the CDR3 DNA reads TGTGCCAGCAGCCACGGACCTGCTCGGGGGTTTTACAATGAGCAGTTCTTC.